Listed below are T cell receptor beta chains from one sample, sequenced in a study of response to subunit inactivated influenza vaccine. One entry per CDR3 protein results from TCRdb running MiXCR on the RT-PCR reads. The data show 550,000 to 650,000 distinct CDR3 sequences, approximately 12% seen once. Sequencing was performed on PBMCs from blood, taken on the day of vaccination. The receptors originated from a man between 50 and 59 years old who received an inactivated influenza vaccine. CDR3s include the opening cysteine and the closing phenylalanine or tryptophan. D genes are given only for firm matches. Clone size appears in some rows only: once, few, many, or a class for an expanded clone.

>TRBV4-3|TRBJ2-4|TRBD2|.
TGCGCCAGCAGCCAAGAAGCGGGGGGGCCGGGCATTCAGTACTTC
CASSQEAGGPGIQYF
>TRBV6-2/TRBV6-3|TRBJ2-1|TRBD1|.
TGTGCCAGCAGTTATAGGCTCGGACAGGACTACAATGAGCAGTTCTTC
CASSYRLGQDYNEQFF
>TRBV15|TRBJ2-5|TRBD2|.
TGTGCCACCAGCAGCCTACTAGCGGGCCTACAAGAGACCCAGTACTTC
CATSSLLAGLQETQYF
>TRBV20-1|TRBJ2-3|TRBD2|few
TGCAGTGCAAGCCCTAGGCGGGGGGCCCTTCCATTCGCTAGAGATACGCAGTATTTT
CSASPRRGALPFARDTQYF
>TRBV5-5|TRBJ1-1|.|.
TGTGCCAGCAGCCCTCGTCAGGTCGGCGGAGCTTTCTTT
CASSPRQVGGAFF
>TRBV4-3|TRBJ2-7|.|few
TGCGCCAGCAGCCAAGAGGGGGGTCCTGTGGGCGAGCAGTACTTC
CASSQEGGPVGEQYF
>TRBV10-3|TRBJ2-7|TRBD2|.
TGTGCCACGAATCTAGCGGGAGGGTCCCACGAGCAGTACTTC
CATNLAGGSHEQYF
>TRBV10-3|TRBJ2-2|.|few
TGTGCCATCAGTGGGGTCGGGAGCACCGGGGAGCTGTTTTTT
CAISGVGSTGELFF
>TRBV18|TRBJ2-5|TRBD2|few
TGTGCCAGCTCACCACCTTCGCGGGGGCAAGAGACCCAGTACTTC
CASSPPSRGQETQYF
>TRBV10-2|TRBJ2-1|.|.
TGCGCCAGCAGTGGGGATCGCGGCTCCTACAATGAGCAGTTCTTC
CASSGDRGSYNEQFF
>TRBV5-1|TRBJ1-3|TRBD1|few
TGCGCCAGCAGCTTGGTGCCGAGTGGACAGGGGTCTGGAAACACCATATATTTT
CASSLVPSGQGSGNTIYF
>TRBV6-5|TRBJ2-7|TRBD1|.
TGTGCCAGCAGTTACTCGAGTCACAGGGGCTACGAGCAGTACTTC
CASSYSSHRGYEQYF
>TRBV4-3|TRBJ2-7|.|.
TGCGCCAGCAGCCAAGAAACAGTCACCTACGAGCAGTACTTC
CASSQETVTYEQYF
>TRBV7-9|TRBJ1-2|TRBD1|once
TGTGCCAGCAGCTCCTCCGGGACAGGGGAAGGCTACACCTTC
CASSSSGTGEGYTF
>TRBV2|TRBJ2-1|TRBD2|.
TGTACCTGCTGTGGCCGTCCTAGTACTAGCGGCAATTACAATGAGCAGTTCTTC
CTCCGRPSTSGNYNEQFF
>TRBV20-1|TRBJ2-3|TRBD2|.
TGCAGTGCGGTAGCGGGACCCACAGGAGATACGCAGTATTTT
CSAVAGPTGDTQYF
>TRBV12-3/TRBV12-4|TRBJ2-1|TRBD2|few
TGTGCCAGCACCCCGGGACTAGCGGCCGATGAGCAGTTCTTC
CASTPGLAADEQFF